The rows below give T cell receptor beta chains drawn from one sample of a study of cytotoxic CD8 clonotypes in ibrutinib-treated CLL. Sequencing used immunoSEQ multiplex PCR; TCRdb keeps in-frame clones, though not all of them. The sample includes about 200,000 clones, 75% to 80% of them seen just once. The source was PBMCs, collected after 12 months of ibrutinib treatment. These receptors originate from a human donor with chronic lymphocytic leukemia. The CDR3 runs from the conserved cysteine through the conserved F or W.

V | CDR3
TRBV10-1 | CASSDPPGGRNTEAFF
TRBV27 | CASRAPGQRAPGELFF
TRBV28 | CASSLDRAYHQPQHF
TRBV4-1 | CASSQPAGRDRPHPSEQYF
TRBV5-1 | CASSPTGREPQHF
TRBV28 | CASRNEQGNTEAFF
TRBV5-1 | CASSLGTGVEKLFF
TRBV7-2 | CASSPRQGADEKLFF
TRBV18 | CASSPQGSPNQPQHF
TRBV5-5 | CASSFLGLATTGGELFF
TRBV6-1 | CASRQRLVRDEQFF
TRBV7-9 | CASSVTPGFEAFF
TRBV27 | CASSSGAKLSGANVLTF
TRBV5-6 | CASSFNRVAFF
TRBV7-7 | CASSLGGRAGETQYF
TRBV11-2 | CASSPSVYNEQFF
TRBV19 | CASSIGTSLKETQYF
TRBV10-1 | CASSGPDSLADTQYF